What follows are 10 T cell receptor beta chains derived from one specimen sequenced in a study of response to subunit inactivated influenza vaccine. TCRdb itself ran the RT-PCR reads through MiXCR, one entry per CDR3 protein. This sample yields about 650,000 distinct CDR3 sequences, of which 12% to 15% are seen a single time; 7.6% belongs to the top ten. The source was PBMCs from blood, collected around 15 days before vaccination. These receptors were taken from a man between 45 and 60 years old who received an inactivated influenza vaccine.

The chain links TRBV2 to TRBJ2-4; D is perhaps TRBD1 (7 bases). The CDR3 extends over 16 amino acids. V was trimmed by 7 bases and J by 1 base, leaving 17 bases between them. Germline-derived CDR1 and CDR2 are SNHLY and FYNNEI. The CDR3 DNA reads TGTGCCAGCAATCGGGACAGCCGGGGGGCCAAAAACATTCAGTACTTC. Amino acids: CASNRDSRGAKNIQYF.

This clonotype was observed many times. The J gene is TRBJ2-5, the V gene TRBV4-1, with D perhaps TRBD1 or TRBD2 (6 bases each). The V and J ends lost 0 bases and 5 bases respectively, with 13 bases between them. Germline V gene data show CDR1 as MGHRA and CDR2 as YSYEKL. The CDR3 spans 15 residues. The CDR3 loop reads CASSQDTRGRETQYF. The CDR3 nucleotides are TGCGCCAGCAGCCAAGATACCCGGGGGCGGGAGACCCAGTACTTC.

The rearrangement uses TRBV11-2 and TRBJ2-6; possibly TRBD1 or TRBD2 for D (5 bases each). The CDR3 sequence is 16 residues long. V lost 6 bases and J 2 bases, leaving 14 bases between the germline ends. CDR1 and CDR2 (germline): SGHAT, FQNNGV. CDR3 residues: CASSPPGAAGANVLTF. The CDR3 DNA sequence: TGTGCCAGCAGTCCCCCCGGGGCGGCTGGGGCCAACGTCCTGACTTTC.

V is TRBV5-1 and J is TRBJ1-1, with TRBD1 matching over 8 bases. CDR3 size: 15 residues. V lost 4 bases to trimming and J lost 2 bases; unmatched junction nucleotides: 7. Germline V gene data show CDR1 as SGHRS and CDR2 as YFSETQ. CDR3: CASSPRTGFNTEAFF. DNA of the CDR3: TGCGCCAGCAGCCCCCGGACAGGGTTTAACACTGAAGCTTTCTTT.

J is TRBJ1-5 and V is TRBV7-8; TRBD1 agrees at 7 bases. Germline values: CDR1 SGHVS, CDR2 FQNEAQ. This CDR3 is built from 15 residues. V shed 0 bases and J 7 bases; nucleotides not matched to a gene: 6. As DNA, the CDR3 is TGTGCCAGCAGCTTAGCAGGCACAGGGGAACAGCCCCAGCATTTT. Translated: CASSLAGTGEQPQHF.

The V call is TRBV29-1, the J call TRBJ2-4; the match to TRBD1 covers 9 bases. Germline V CDR1 and CDR2: SQVTM, ANQGSEA. The CDR3 runs 12 residues. Trimming cost V 3 bases and J 13 bases; bases outside gene matches: 7. DNA for the CDR3: TGCAGCGTTGAGAACTCCGGGACAGGGCAGTACTTC. This gives the protein CSVENSGTGQYF.

This clonotype occurred many times. The chain employs TRBV6-2 or TRBV6-3 and TRBJ2-7, with D possibly TRBD1 on 5 matching bases. CDR3 size: 12 residues. V was shortened by 6 bases and J by 6 bases, with 12 bases between the two germline ends. The germline V gene encodes CDR1 MNHEY and CDR2 SVGEGT. The CDR3 sequence is CASSNRMGEQYF. CDR3 in DNA: TGTGCCAGCAGCAACAGGATGGGCGAGCAGTACTTC.

J is TRBJ1-5 and V is TRBV20-1; tentatively, D is TRBD1 (6 bases). Per germline, CDR1 DFQATT and CDR2 SNEGSKA (reference sequence). The CDR3 totals 14 residues. The V gene lost 2 bases and the J gene lost 5 bases, with 13 bases spanning the gap. The CDR3, as DNA: TGCAGTGCTAGAACAGGGCGGCAGGATCAGCCCCAGCATTTT. Protein product: CSARTGRQDQPQHF.

The chain employs TRBV28 and TRBJ2-7, with 12 bases that match TRBD1. The V and J ends lost 6 bases and 5 bases, in that order; junction bases with no gene match: 5. Looked up from germline, CDR1 is MDHEN and CDR2 is SYDVKM. The CDR3 has 14 amino acids. CDR3 nucleotides: TGTGCCAGCAGCCGGGACAGGGGGCCGAACGAGCAGTACTTC. Encoded protein: CASSRDRGPNEQYF.

V gene TRBV6-1 combines with J gene TRBJ1-3; TRBD1 matches 10 bases. V was pared by 4 bases and J by 2 bases, with 11 bases of the junction left unmatched. Looked up from germline, CDR1 is MNHNS and CDR2 is SASEGT. The CDR3 has 18 amino acids. The CDR3 region has the DNA TGTGCCAGCAGTGTCACCCCGCGACAGGGGGCAACTGGAAACACCATATATTTT. Its translation: CASSVTPRQGATGNTIYF.